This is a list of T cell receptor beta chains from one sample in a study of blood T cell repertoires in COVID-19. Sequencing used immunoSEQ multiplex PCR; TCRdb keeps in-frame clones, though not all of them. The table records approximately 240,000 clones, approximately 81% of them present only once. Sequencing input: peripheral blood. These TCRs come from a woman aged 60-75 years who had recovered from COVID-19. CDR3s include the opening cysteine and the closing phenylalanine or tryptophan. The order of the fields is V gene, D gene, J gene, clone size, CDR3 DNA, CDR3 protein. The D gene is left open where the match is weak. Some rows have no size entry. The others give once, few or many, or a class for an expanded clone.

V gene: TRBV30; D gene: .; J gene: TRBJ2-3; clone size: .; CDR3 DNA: TGTGCCTGGAGTGTAGACAGTGCCACAGATACGCAGTATTTT; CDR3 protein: CAWSVDSATDTQYF
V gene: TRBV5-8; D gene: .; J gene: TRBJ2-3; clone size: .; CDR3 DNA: TGTGCCAGCAGACCAACTAGCACAGATACGCAGTATTTT; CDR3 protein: CASRPTSTDTQYF
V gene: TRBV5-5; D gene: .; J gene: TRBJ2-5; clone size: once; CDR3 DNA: TGTGCCAGCAGCAGGTGGGGGGTATCCCGGGAAGAGACCCAGTACTTC; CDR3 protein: CASSRWGVSREETQYF
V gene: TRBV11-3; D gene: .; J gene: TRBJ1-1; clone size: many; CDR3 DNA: TGTGCCAGCAGCTCCCCTCGTAATCCTGAAGCTTTCTTT; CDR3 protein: CASSSPRNPEAFF
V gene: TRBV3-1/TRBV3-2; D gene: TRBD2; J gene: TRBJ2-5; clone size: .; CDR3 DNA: TGTGCCAGCAGCCAAGATGAGGGCAGCGGGGGGGGGCAAGAGACCCAGTACTTC; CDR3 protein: CASSQDEGSGGGQETQYF
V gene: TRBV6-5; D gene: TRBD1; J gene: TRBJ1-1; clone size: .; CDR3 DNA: TGTGCCAGCAGTTCAGGGGGATTTTCGATGAACACTGAAGCTTTCTTT; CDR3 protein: CASSSGGFSMNTEAFF
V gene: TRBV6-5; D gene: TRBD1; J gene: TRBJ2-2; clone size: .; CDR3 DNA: TGTGCCAGCAAAGGGACAGGAGGTACCGGGGAGCTGTTTTTT; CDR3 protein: CASKGTGGTGELFF
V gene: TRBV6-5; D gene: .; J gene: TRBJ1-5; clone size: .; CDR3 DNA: TGTGCCAGCAGTTGGAGGGATGGCCAGCCCCAGCATTTT; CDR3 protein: CASSWRDGQPQHF
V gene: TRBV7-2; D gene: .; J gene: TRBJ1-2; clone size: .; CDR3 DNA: TGTGCCAGCAGCTTATATCTCCTTCCGGCGGATGGCTACACCTTC; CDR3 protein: CASSLYLLPADGYTF
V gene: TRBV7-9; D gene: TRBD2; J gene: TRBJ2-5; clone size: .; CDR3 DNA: TGTGCCAGCAGCCCGGGACTAGCGGGGGGCGAGACCCAGTACTTC; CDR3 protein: CASSPGLAGGETQYF
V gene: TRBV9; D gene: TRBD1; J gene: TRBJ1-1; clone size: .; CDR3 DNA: TGTGCCAGCAGCTCCGGACAGGTCCACACTGAAGCTTTCTTT; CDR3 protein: CASSSGQVHTEAFF
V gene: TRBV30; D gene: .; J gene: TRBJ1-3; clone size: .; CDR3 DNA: TGTGCCTGGAGATCTACCGCCTTTTTCTCTGGAAACACCATATATTTT; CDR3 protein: CAWRSTAFFSGNTIYF
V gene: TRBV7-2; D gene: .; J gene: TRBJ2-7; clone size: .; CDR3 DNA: TGTGCCAGCAGTCCGGGGGACGGAGGGATCTACGAGCAGTACTTC; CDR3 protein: CASSPGDGGIYEQYF
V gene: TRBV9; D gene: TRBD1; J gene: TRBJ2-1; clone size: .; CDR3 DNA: TGTGCCAGCAGCGAAACAGGGGACTCCTACAATGAGCAGTTCTTC; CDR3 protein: CASSETGDSYNEQFF
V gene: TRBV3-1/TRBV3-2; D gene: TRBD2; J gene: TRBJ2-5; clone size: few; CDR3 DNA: TGTGCCAGCAGCCTCAGTCGATGGACTAGCGGGGGGGCCGGGGAGACCCAGTACTTC; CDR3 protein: CASSLSRWTSGGAGETQYF
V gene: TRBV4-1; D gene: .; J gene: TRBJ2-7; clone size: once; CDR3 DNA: TGCGCCAGCAGCCAACGGAGCTCCTACGAGCAGTACTTC; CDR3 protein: CASSQRSSYEQYF
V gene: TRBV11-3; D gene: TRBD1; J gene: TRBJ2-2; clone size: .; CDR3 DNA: TGTGCCAGCAGCCGGGACAGATACACCGGGGAGCTGTTTTTT; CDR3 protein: CASSRDRYTGELFF
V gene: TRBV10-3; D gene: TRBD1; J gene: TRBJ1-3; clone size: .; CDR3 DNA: TGTGCCATCAGTGAGGTCACGGACAGGGGTGGAAACACCATATATTTT; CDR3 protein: CAISEVTDRGGNTIYF
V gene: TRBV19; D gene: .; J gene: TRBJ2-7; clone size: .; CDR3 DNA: TGTGCCAGCTCGACAAAGACCCCCTACGAGCAGTACTTC; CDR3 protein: CASSTKTPYEQYF
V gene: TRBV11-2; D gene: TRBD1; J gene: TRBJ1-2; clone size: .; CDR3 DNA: TGTGCCAGCAGCTTAGACCGAGACAGGGGCCACGGGGGCTACACCTTC; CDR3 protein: CASSLDRDRGHGGYTF
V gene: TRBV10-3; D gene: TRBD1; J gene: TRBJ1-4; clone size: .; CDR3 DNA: TGTGCCATCAGTGACGGGACAGGGCCTAATGAAAAACTGTTTTTT; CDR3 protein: CAISDGTGPNEKLFF
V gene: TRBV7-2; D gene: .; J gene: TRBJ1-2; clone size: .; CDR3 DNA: TGTGCCAGCAGCCTTCGACAGGTTGGGTATGGCTACACCTTC; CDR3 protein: CASSLRQVGYGYTF
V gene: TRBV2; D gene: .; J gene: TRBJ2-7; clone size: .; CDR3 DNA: TGTGCCAGCAGGGCCCCTCCGGGATACTCCTACGAGCAGTACTTC; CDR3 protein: CASRAPPGYSYEQYF
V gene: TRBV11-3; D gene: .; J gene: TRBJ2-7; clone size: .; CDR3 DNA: TGTGCCAGCAGCTTAGATTCAGGCTACGAGCAGTACTTC; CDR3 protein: CASSLDSGYEQYF
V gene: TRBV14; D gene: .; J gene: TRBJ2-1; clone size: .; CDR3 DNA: TGTGCCAGCAGCCAATACCTAAGCTGGGGCGTGGAGTTCTTC; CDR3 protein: CASSQYLSWGVEFF
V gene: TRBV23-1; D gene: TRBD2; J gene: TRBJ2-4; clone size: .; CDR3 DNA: TGCGCCAGCAGTCAAGATCTGGGACTAGCGGGGGAGATTCAGTACTTC; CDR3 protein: CASSQDLGLAGEIQYF
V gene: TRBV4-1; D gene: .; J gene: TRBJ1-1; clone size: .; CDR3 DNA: TGCGCCAGCAGCCAAGTAATTTTGAACACTGAAGCTTTCTTT; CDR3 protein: CASSQVILNTEAFF
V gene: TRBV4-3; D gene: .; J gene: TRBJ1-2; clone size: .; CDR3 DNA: TGCGCCAGCAGCGGTACCCGGCAGGGCTTTAACTATGGCTACACCTTC; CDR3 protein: CASSGTRQGFNYGYTF
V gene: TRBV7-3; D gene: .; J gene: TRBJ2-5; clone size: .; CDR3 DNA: TGTGCCAGCAGCTTAGGGCTAGCCACATACGAGACCCAGTACTTC; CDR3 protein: CASSLGLATYETQYF
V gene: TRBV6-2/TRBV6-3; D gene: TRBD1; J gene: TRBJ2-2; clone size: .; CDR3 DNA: TGTGCCAGCAGTTACTCAGGCAGGGGGAGGAACACCGGGGAGCTGTTTTTT; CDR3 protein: CASSYSGRGRNTGELFF
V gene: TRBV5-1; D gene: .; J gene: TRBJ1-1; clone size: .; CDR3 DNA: TGCGCCAGCAGCTTGGTTAACGGACTACTTCGGACTGAAGCTTTCTTT; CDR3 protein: CASSLVNGLLRTEAFF
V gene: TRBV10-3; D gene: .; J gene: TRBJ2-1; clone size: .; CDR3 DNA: TGTGCCACCGAGCGGGACACGCACTACAATGAGCAGTTCTTC; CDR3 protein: CATERDTHYNEQFF
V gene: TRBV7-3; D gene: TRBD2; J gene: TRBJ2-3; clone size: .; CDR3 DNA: TGTGCCAGCAGGGCTCCGGGACTAGCTACCACAGATACGCAGTATTTT; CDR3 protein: CASRAPGLATTDTQYF
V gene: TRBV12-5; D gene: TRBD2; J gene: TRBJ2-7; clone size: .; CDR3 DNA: TGTGCTAGTGGTTTGGTACAGGCGGGGGACTACGAGCAGTACTTC; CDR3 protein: CASGLVQAGDYEQYF
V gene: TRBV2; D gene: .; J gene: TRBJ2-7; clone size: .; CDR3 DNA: TGTGCCAGCAGTGAAATGGGTAGCATCGAGCAGTACTTC; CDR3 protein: CASSEMGSIEQYF
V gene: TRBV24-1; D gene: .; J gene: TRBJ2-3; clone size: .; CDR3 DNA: TGTGCCACCAGTGCTCCCAGGACCGGGATACAGTATTTT; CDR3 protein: CATSAPRTGIQYF
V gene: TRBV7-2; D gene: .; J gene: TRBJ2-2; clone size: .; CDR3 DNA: TGTGCCAGCAGCCCGACAGCGAACACCGGGGAGCTGTTTTTT; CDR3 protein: CASSPTANTGELFF
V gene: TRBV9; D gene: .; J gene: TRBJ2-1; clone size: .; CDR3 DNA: TGTGCCAGCAGCGTAGCGGGTTTCTACAATGAGCAGTTCTTC; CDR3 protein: CASSVAGFYNEQFF
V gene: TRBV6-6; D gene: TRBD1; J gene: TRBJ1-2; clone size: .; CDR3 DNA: TGTGCCAGCTGTGTCTGGGACAGGGAGGGCTACACCTTC; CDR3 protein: CASCVWDREGYTF
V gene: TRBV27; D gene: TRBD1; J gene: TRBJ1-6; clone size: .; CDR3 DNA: TGTGCCAGCGCCGGGACAGGGAATTCACCCCTCCACTTT; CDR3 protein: CASAGTGNSPLHF
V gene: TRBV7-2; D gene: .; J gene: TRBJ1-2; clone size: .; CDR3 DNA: TGTGCCAGCAGCTTAGATCTACAGGCATATGGCTACACCTTC; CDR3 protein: CASSLDLQAYGYTF
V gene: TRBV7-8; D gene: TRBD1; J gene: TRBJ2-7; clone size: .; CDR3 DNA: TGTGCCAGCAGCCCCAGACAGGGGACCTACGAGCAGTACTTC; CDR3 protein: CASSPRQGTYEQYF